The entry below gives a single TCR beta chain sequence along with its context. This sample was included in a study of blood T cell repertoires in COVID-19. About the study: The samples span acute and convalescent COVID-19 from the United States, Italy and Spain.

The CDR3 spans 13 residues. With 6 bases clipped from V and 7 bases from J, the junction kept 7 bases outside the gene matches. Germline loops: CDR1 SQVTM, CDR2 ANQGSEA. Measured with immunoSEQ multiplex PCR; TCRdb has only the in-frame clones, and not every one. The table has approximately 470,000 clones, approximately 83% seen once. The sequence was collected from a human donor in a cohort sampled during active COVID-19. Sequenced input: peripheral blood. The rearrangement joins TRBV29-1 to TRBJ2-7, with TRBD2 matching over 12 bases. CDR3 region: CSVATSGSGEQYF. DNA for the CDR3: TGCAGCGTCGCGACTAGCGGGAGTGGGGAGCAGTACTTC.